This TCR beta chain derives from a study of blood T cells in healthy people across ages. Whole-study findings and limits: Diversity figures derived from one million T cells were judged to underestimate the true value.

CDR1 is ENHRY, CDR2 SYGVKD, per germline. V shed 6 bases and J 11 bases; nucleotides not matched to a gene: 12. The CDR3 has 13 residues. A sample-barcoded 5' primer and a J-beta primer mix were used in a second PCR of roughly 7 to 11 cycles. Every molecule of cDNA carried a tag from a template-switch adaptor with 12 random nucleotides. TCRdb re-called the 5' RACE reads through MiXCR, storing one row per CDR3 protein. The sample consists of 550,000 to 650,000 distinct CDR3 sequences, about 30% of them appearing once. Comments on this clonotype: Its matching antigen is unknown.

Every donor provided around 9.3 milliliters of peripheral blood. The chain combines TRBV10-3 with TRBJ2-5; 7 nucleotides line up with TRBD1. The sequenced sample was blood. The TCR comes from a woman aged 80 or older in good health. CDR3 DNA sequence: TGTGCCATCAGGGGGACAGACTTCGTGGAGCAGTACTTC. Residues: CAIRGTDFVEQYF.